A single sample is the source of the 19 T cell receptor beta chains below, sequenced in a study of blood T cell repertoires in COVID-19. Profiling relied on immunoSEQ multiplex PCR, and the TCRdb table lists in-frame clones only, not all of them. The sample lists a few hundred thousand clones; 80% to 90% were seen once. The sequenced sample was PBMCs or T cells enriched from blood (not recorded which). Source of these receptors: a woman aged 45-65 years who had been exposed to COVID-19.

The J gene is TRBJ2-7, the V gene TRBV10-2; D possibly corresponds to TRBD2 (6 bases). The V end lost 3 bases, the J end lost 2 bases, and 17 bases lay between the germline ends. CDR1 and CDR2 from the germline V gene are WSHSY and SAAADI. The CDR3 is made up of 16 amino acids. The CDR3 sequence is CASSDPSGTSPYEQYF. The CDR3 coding sequence is TGCGCCAGCAGTGACCCCTCCGGGACTTCCCCCTACGAGCAGTACTTC.

The V and J genes are TRBV6-5 and TRBJ2-7; a possible D gene is TRBD1 (6 bases). Trimming stripped 6 bases from V and 3 bases from J, with 15 bases between. The CDR3 consists of 14 residues. The V gene's germline CDR1 is MNHEY and CDR2 SVGAGI. CDR3 DNA: TGTGCCAGCAGACCGACAGGCCCCCTCTACGAGCAGTACTTC. Translated, it gives CASRPTGPLYEQYF.

The chain couples TRBV13 to TRBJ1-1, with 7 bases matching TRBD1. CDR3 size: 13 residues. Germline V gene sequence: CDR1 PRHDT, CDR2 FYEKMQ (reference sequence). The J segment lost 2 bases and the V segment lost 4 bases, leaving 1 base of the junction unmatched. CDR3 protein: CASSYRGNTEAFF. Written as DNA, the CDR3 is TGTGCCAGCAGCTACAGGGGTAACACTGAAGCTTTCTTT. Together with reference TRBV13 and TRBJ1-1, the CDR3 gives the full variable domain: AAGVIQSPRHLIKEKRETATLKCYPIPRHDTVYWYQQGPGQDPQFLISFYEKMQSDKGSIPDRFSAQQFSDYHSELNMSSLELGDSALYFCASSYRGNTEAFFGQGTRLTVV.

This sequence joins TRBV5-4 and TRBJ1-3; no reliable D call. CDR3 length: 14 amino acids. Trimming removed 5 bases at V and 4 bases at J, with 13 bases between. Germline V CDR1 and CDR2: SGHNT, YYREEE (reference sequence). In nucleotides, the CDR3 is TGTGCCAGCAGTGGCGGGCCGTTCGGAAACACCATATATTTT. This gives the protein CASSGGPFGNTIYF.

The chain carries TRBV5-1 and TRBJ1-1, with D possibly TRBD1 on 5 matching bases. With 3 bases removed from V and 0 bases from J, the gap between germline ends came to 6 bases. The CDR3 sequence is 13 residues long. Germline assignment: CDR1 SGHRS and CDR2 YFSETQ. CDR3 amino acids: CASSSRVNTEAFF. The DNA for the CDR3 is TGCGCCAGCAGCTCCAGGGTGAACACTGAAGCTTTCTTT.

The DNA for the CDR3 is TGTGCCAGCAGCGTAGAGGCGGGGGGAACCTACAATGAGCAGTTCTTC. Its translation: CASSVEAGGTYNEQFF. The chain employs TRBV9 and TRBJ2-1; 8 nucleotides match TRBD2. Trimming removed 0 bases from V and 2 bases from J; junction bases left unmatched: 4. The CDR3 extends over 16 amino acids. The germline V gene encodes CDR1 SGDLS and CDR2 YYNGEE.

V gene TRBV18 combines with J gene TRBJ2-2, with 13 nucleotides matching TRBD2. The CDR3 runs 18 residues. V lost 6 bases and J lost 1; bases outside the gene matches: 8. Per the germline V gene, CDR1 is KGHSH and CDR2 is LQKENI. The CDR3 region is CASSQRTSGGRNTGELFF. For the CDR3, the DNA is TGTGCCAGCTCCCAAAGGACTAGCGGGGGTCGGAACACCGGGGAGCTGTTTTTT.

J is TRBJ2-1 and V is TRBV27, with TRBD2 matching 9 bases. Germline V lookup: CDR1 MNHEY, CDR2 SMNVEV (reference sequence). The J segment lost 6 bases and the V segment lost 7 bases, leaving 10 bases of the junction unmatched. This CDR3 region has 15 residues. This chain's CDR3 is CASNLLAGPRNEQFF. The CDR3 nucleotides read TGTGCCAGCAATCTACTAGCGGGCCCCCGCAATGAGCAGTTCTTC.

This clone has only one observation. The V gene is TRBV6-5, the J gene TRBJ1-4; the match to TRBD1 covers 7 bases. The trim removed 6 bases at V and 11 bases at J, leaving 3 bases unmatched. Germline V gene data show CDR1 as MNHEY and CDR2 as SVGAGI. This CDR3 spans 11 amino acids. CDR3 DNA: TGTGCCAGCAGGGGACAGCCTAAACTGTTTTTT. It codes for CASRGQPKLFF.

In the case of this clone: Other DNA variants within this sample encode the same CDR3. The CDR3 nucleotides are TGTGCCAGCAGTTTTCAGGGGAACTCACCCCTCCACTTT. It yields the protein CASSFQGNSPLHF. V is TRBV12-3 or TRBV12-4 and J is TRBJ1-6, with D possibly TRBD1 on 6 matching bases. CDR3 length: 13 amino acids. The V end was cut by 3 bases, the J end by 10 bases, with 10 bases between.

CDR3 coding DNA: TGTGCCAGCAGCCCCGAGGGTTGGGGAGCGGAAGCTTTCTTT. Translated, it gives CASSPEGWGAEAFF. V is TRBV7-9 and J is TRBJ1-1; D remains ambiguous. The V and J ends lost 5 bases and 8 bases respectively, with 18 bases between them. The germline V gene has CDR1 SEHNR and CDR2 FQNEAQ (reference sequence). This CDR3 contains 14 residues.

CDR3 coding DNA: TGTGCCACCAGTGATTTACCCCTCGAGTCCTCAGATACGCAGTATTTT. Its translation: CATSDLPLESSDTQYF. The chain uses TRBV24-1 and TRBJ2-3; D call uncertain. The CDR3 covers 16 residues. The V and J ends lost 1 base and 4 bases respectively, with 14 bases between them. In germline, CDR1 is KGHDR, CDR2 SFDVKD.

The chain joins TRBV12-5 to TRBJ2-7; the D gene is possibly TRBD2 (7 bases). Deletions cut 0 bases from V and 2 bases from J, with 17 bases between. CDR1 is LGHNT, CDR2 FRNRAP, per germline. The CDR3 is made up of 17 amino acids. The CDR3 coding sequence is TGTGCTAGTGGTTTGGTATCTATGGGGGGGCCTACCTACGAGCAGTACTTC. This translates into CASGLVSMGGPTYEQYF.

The chain links TRBV5-1 to TRBJ2-3, with 7 bases aligning to TRBD2. The trim removed 0 bases at V and 4 bases at J, leaving 8 bases unmatched. CDR1 SGHRS and CDR2 YFSETQ come from the germline V gene. The CDR3 totals 16 residues. CDR3 nucleotides: TGCGCCAGCAGCTTGGAAGCGGGGTTTAACGCAGATACGCAGTATTTT. Translating gives CASSLEAGFNADTQYF.

This rearrangement joins TRBV7-2 to TRBJ1-3; TRBD1 might be the D (6 bases). CDR1 is SGHTA, CDR2 FQGNSA, per germline. This CDR3 is built from 15 residues. Deletions cut 5 bases from V and 5 bases from J, with 16 bases between. CDR3 sequence: CASSLGGQFRNTIYF. For the CDR3, the DNA is TGTGCCAGCAGCCTAGGTGGACAGTTTAGAAACACCATATATTTT.

The gene calls are TRBV20-1 and TRBJ1-6; D is unresolved. The length of the CDR3 is 13 residues. The V and J ends lost 3 bases and 9 bases respectively, with 12 bases between them. From germline, CDR1 is DFQATT and CDR2 SNEGSKA (reference sequence). The CDR3 loop reads CSASREDVSPLHF. CDR3 bases: TGCAGTGCTAGTAGGGAGGACGTTTCACCCCTCCACTTT.

The rearrangement links TRBV5-1 to TRBJ1-4; D unresolved. This CDR3 contains 14 residues. CDR1 and CDR2 (germline): SGHRS, YFSETQ. The V end was cut by 1 base, the J end by 6 bases, with 10 bases between. The CDR3 region has the DNA TGCGCCAGCAGCTTGACGCCATCAGATGAAAAACTGTTTTTT. This translates into CASSLTPSDEKLFF. Full variable domain (missing parts from reference TRBV5-1 and TRBJ1-4): KAGVTQTPRYLIKTRGQQVTLSCSPISGHRSVSWYQQTPGQGLQFLFEYFSETQRNKGNFPGRFSGRQFSNSRSEMNVSTLELGDSALYLCASSLTPSDEKLFFGSGTQLSVL.

The chain carries TRBV24-1 and TRBJ2-3; D possibly corresponds to TRBD2 (6 bases). The CDR3 spans 15 residues. In germline, CDR1 is KGHDR, CDR2 SFDVKD. V lost 3 bases and J 2 bases, leaving 11 bases between the germline ends. The CDR3 DNA sequence: TGTGCCACCAGTGATGGGGGGAGCTTCACAGATACGCAGTATTTT. Translated, it gives CATSDGGSFTDTQYF.

The chain uses TRBV2 and TRBJ2-5, with D perhaps matching TRBD2 (5 bases). V lost 6 bases to trimming and J lost 5 bases, with 10 bases between them. Germline V gene data show CDR1 as SNHLY and CDR2 as FYNNEI. The CDR3 runs 12 residues. CDR3 coding DNA: TGTGCCAGCAGCCCGGCGGGCGAGACCCAGTACTTC. Translating gives CASSPAGETQYF.